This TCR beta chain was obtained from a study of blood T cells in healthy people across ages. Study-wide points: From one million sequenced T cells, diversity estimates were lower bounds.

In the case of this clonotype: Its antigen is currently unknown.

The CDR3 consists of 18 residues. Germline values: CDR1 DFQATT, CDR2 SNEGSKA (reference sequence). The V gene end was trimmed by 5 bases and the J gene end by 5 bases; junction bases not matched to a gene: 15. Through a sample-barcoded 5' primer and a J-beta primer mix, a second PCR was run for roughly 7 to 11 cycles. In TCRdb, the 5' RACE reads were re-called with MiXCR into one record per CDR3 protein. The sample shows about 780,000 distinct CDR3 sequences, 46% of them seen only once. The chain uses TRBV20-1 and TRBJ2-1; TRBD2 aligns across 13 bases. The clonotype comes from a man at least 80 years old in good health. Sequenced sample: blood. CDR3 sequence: CSAGSGTSGNLHDNEQFF. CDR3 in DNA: TGCAGTGCTGGTTCCGGGACTAGCGGGAACCTTCACGACAATGAGCAGTTCTTC.